Included here is one T cell receptor (beta chain) sequence, with context. This entry belongs to a study of control samples from healthy donors and cancer patients. The CDR3 spans 15 residues. Germline V gene lookup returns CDR1 SGHRS and CDR2 YFSETQ. V lost 2 bases, J lost 7 bases, and 11 bases stayed unmatched. TCRdb's copy holds only in-frame clones and misses some; the assay was immunoSEQ multiplex PCR. The sample has about 150,000 clones; 92% are singletons. The chain links TRBV5-1 to TRBJ1-1, with 7 bases that match TRBD1. The sequence came from a woman aged 25 to 39 in good health. Sequences were obtained from blood. Here the CDR3 DNA reads TGCGCCAGCAGCTTAGCCAGGGGGGACTGGGGTGAAGCTTTCTTT. It yields the protein CASSLARGDWGEAFF.